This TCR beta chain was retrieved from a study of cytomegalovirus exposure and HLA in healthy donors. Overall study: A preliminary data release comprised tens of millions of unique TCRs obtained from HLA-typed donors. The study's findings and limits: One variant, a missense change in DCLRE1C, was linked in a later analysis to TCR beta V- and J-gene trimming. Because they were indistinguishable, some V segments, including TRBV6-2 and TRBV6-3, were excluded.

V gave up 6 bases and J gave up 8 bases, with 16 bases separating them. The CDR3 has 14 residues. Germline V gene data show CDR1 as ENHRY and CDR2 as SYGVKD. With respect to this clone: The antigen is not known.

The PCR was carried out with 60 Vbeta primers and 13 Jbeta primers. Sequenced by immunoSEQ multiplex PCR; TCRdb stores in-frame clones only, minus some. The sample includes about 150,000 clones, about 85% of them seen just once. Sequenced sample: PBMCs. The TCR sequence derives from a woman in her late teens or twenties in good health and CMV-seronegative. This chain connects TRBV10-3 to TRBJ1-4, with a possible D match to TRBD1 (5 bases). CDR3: CAIRGGEGSEKLFF. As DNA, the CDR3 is TGTGCCATCAGAGGAGGGGAAGGAAGCGAAAAACTGTTTTTT.